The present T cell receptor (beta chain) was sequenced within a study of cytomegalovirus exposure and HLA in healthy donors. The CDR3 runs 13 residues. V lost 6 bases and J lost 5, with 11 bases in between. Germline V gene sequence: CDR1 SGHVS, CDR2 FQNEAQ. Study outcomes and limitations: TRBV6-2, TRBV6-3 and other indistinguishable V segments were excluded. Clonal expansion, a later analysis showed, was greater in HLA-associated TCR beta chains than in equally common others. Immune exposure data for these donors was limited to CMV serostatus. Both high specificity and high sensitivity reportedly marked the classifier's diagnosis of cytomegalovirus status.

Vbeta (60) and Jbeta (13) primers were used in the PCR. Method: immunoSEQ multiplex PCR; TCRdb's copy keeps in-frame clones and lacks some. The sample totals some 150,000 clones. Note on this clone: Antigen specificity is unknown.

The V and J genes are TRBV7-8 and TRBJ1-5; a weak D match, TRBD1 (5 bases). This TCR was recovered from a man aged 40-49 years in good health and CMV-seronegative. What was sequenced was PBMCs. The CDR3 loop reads CASSKQVDQPQHF. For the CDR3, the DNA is TGTGCCAGCAGTAAACAGGTTGATCAGCCCCAGCATTTT.